The present T cell receptor beta chain was sequenced within a study of T cells after yellow fever vaccination. TCRdb reanalysed the 5' RACE reads using MiXCR and keeps one entry per CDR3 protein. The sample lists a few hundred thousand distinct CDR3 sequences, roughly 8.3% occurring once. The CDR3 sequence is 15 residues long. Germline CDR1 reads MDHEN; CDR2 reads SYDVKM. With 6 bases clipped from V and 3 bases from J, the junction kept 8 bases outside the gene matches. This clonotype was seen a few times. The source material was PBMCs, sampled 45 days after the first yellow fever vaccination. This clonotype was sampled from a man in his late teens or twenties who received the YFV17D yellow fever vaccine. The gene calls are TRBV28 and TRBJ1-5, with 7 nucleotides matching TRBD1. The CDR3 DNA sequence: TGTGCCAGCAGCCCCCCGGGACAGAACAATCAGCCCCAGCATTTT. Translating gives CASSPPGQNNQPQHF.